This TCR beta chain derives from a study of breast tumors, draining lymph nodes, adjacent tissues. Ten or more counts support this clonotype. TCRdb processed the multiplex PCR reads anew with MiXCR; each CDR3 protein has one entry. Among tens of thousands of distinct CDR3 sequences listed, approximately 30% were seen once. CDR1 is SGHKS and CDR2 is YYEKEE in the germline V gene (reference sequence). V shed 0 bases and J shed 3 bases, with 6 bases lying between them. The CDR3 is 13 residues long. Breast cancer patients provided tissue from their axillary draining lymph nodes. The chain carries TRBV5-5 and TRBJ2-5; D ambiguous. The TCR originated in a female donor with breast cancer. Some clones in this sample may be carry-over from other donors' samples. The specimen sequenced was axillary lymph node tissue. For the CDR3, the DNA is TGTGCCAGCAGCTTGGGGGGTAAAGAGACCCAGTACTTC. Its translation is CASSLGGKETQYF.